This paragraph reports one T cell receptor (beta chain). Trimming took 0 bases from V and 4 from J, leaving 13 bases between them. The CDR3 covers 15 residues. The germline CDR1 and CDR2 sequences are SGHRS and YFSETQ. The data stem from a study of CD8 T cells in Susac syndrome. CD8+ and CD4+ T cells from blood underwent TCR beta sequencing. It was negative isolation that provided the CD8+ and CD4+ T cells, whereas TEMRA cells were enriched by FACS. When the RNA was reverse transcribed, random hexamers were used with an input of about 0.5 to 1 ug. TCRdb reanalysed the immunoSEQ multiplex PCR reads using MiXCR and keeps one entry per CDR3 protein. The sample includes approximately 270,000 distinct CDR3 sequences, around 93% seen only once; the top ten take around 0.07%.

V is TRBV5-1 and J is TRBJ1-2; D is unresolved. The sequenced sample consisted of CD4+ T cells from PBMCs. The sequence was collected from a human donor with multiple sclerosis. CDR3 nucleotides: TGCGCCAGCAGCTTGGTTTTTGACAAGAGCTATGGCTACACCTTC. Amino acids: CASSLVFDKSYGYTF.